Below are 9 T cell receptor beta chains sequenced from a single sample in a study of blood T cell repertoires in COVID-19. TCRdb's table, derived via immunoSEQ multiplex PCR, lists solely in-frame clones and lacks some. This table has around 300,000 clones, around 82% appearing once. The sample was peripheral blood. Every receptor here comes from a woman between 45 and 60 years old who had recovered from COVID-19.

The genes are TRBV28 and TRBJ2-5; D uncertain. The CDR3 covers 14 residues. CDR1 and CDR2 from the germline V gene are MDHEN and SYDVKM. The V gene lost 3 bases and the J gene lost 2 bases, with 10 bases spanning the gap. DNA of the CDR3: TGTGCCAGCAGTTTGCCGCCCGGGCAAGAGACCCAGTACTTC. Its translation: CASSLPPGQETQYF.

This rearrangement joins TRBV19 to TRBJ2-5; 7 positions agree with TRBD1. V lost 4 bases to trimming and J lost 5 bases; unmatched junction nucleotides: 7. CDR3 size: 14 residues. Germline CDR1 is LNHDA and CDR2 is SQIVND (reference sequence). The CDR3 coding sequence is TGTGCCAGTAGTAATTTAGGGGGCCGGGAGACCCAGTACTTC. Translated, it gives CASSNLGGRETQYF.

V and J are TRBV10-3 and TRBJ2-2; possible D gene TRBD1, 7 bases. The CDR3 has 17 residues. Between the trimmed V and J ends, which lost 0 bases and 6 bases, there was a span of 17 bases. The V gene's germline CDR1 is ENHRY and CDR2 SYGVKD. For the CDR3, the DNA is TGTGCCATCAGTGAGTCGAGGGGCCAGGGGGGAGCCGGGGAGCTGTTTTTT. It specifies CAISESRGQGGAGELFF.

This clone was detected a few times. The chain uses TRBV21-1 and TRBJ1-4; the table names TRBD1, a call not compared with the DNA. TRBV21-1 is noted as a pseudogene. This CDR3 spans 11 amino acids. This chain's CDR3 is CASRTGEKLFF. The CDR3 region has the DNA TGTGCCAGCAGGACAGGGGAAAAACTGTTTTTT.

The rearrangement links TRBV28 to TRBJ2-3, with a weak D call TRBD2 (6 bases). The CDR3 has 13 amino acids. Per germline, CDR1 MDHEN and CDR2 SYDVKM. The germline V and J ends were trimmed by 3 bases and 8 bases, with 12 bases remaining between them. The CDR3 bases are TGTGCCAGCAGTTTCCCTTTAGCGGCTACGCAGTATTTT. Protein: CASSFPLAATQYF.

The chain employs TRBV5-1 and TRBJ1-6, with a weak D call TRBD1 (6 bases). Trimming removed 1 base from V and 12 bases from J, with 26 bases in between. The CDR3 is 18 amino acids. Germline-derived CDR1 and CDR2 are SGHRS and YFSETQ. The DNA of the CDR3 is TGCGCCAGCAGCTTGTTCCCCGCGGACAGCGGCGTTTTCGAACCCCTCCACTTT. It codes for CASSLFPADSGVFEPLHF.

The gene calls are TRBV30 and TRBJ1-3; a possible D gene is TRBD1 (5 bases). Trimming left V 5 bases short and J 0 bases short, with 8 bases between. The CDR3 runs 13 residues. Germline-derived CDR1 and CDR2 are GTSNPN and SVGIG (reference sequence). CDR3 coding DNA: TGTGCCTGGGGACATTCCTCTGGAAACACCATATATTTT. Translating gives CAWGHSSGNTIYF.

The chain employs TRBV11-2 and TRBJ2-1, with 14 bases aligning to TRBD2. V lost 7 bases, J lost 0 bases, and 11 bases stayed unmatched. Germline V lookup: CDR1 SGHAT, CDR2 FQNNGV. The CDR3 loop spans 19 amino acids. CDR3 in DNA: TGTGCCAGCAACGCCGGGACTAGCGGGGGAACGAGCTCCTACAATGAGCAGTTCTTC. This gives the protein CASNAGTSGGTSSYNEQFF.

CDR3 region: CASSLPRATGELFF. The CDR3 DNA is TGTGCCAGCAGTTTACCCAGGGCCACCGGGGAGCTGTTTTTT. This chain uses TRBV28 with TRBJ2-2, with TRBD1 as a possible D gene (5 bases). V gave up 2 bases and J gave up 4 bases, with 8 bases separating them. There are 14 residues in the CDR3. Looked up from germline, CDR1 is MDHEN and CDR2 is SYDVKM.